This T cell receptor (beta chain) emerged from a study of cytomegalovirus exposure and HLA in healthy donors. Across the whole study: The 130 or so validation repertoires were reported in a later analysis to have been generated on the same platform as the 500 to 700 first-cohort repertoires.

Measured with immunoSEQ multiplex PCR; TCRdb has only the in-frame clones, and not every one. The data contain roughly 150,000 clones, 88% of them singletons. Donors were drawn from the approximately 120-subject validation cohort, separate from the roughly 700-subject first cohort. J lost 4 bases, V lost 5 bases, and 11 bases had no gene match. This CDR3 spans 17 amino acids. CDR1 is MNHEY and CDR2 is SMNVEV in the germline V gene (reference sequence). This TCR came from a man aged 18 to 29 in good health and CMV-seronegative. The V call is TRBV27, the J call TRBJ2-3; 11 nucleotides line up with TRBD1. The sample comprised PBMCs. The CDR3 bases are TGTGCCAGCAGTCCCTCAGGGACAGGGGGGTTTTCAGATACGCAGTATTTT. Translating gives CASSPSGTGGFSDTQYF.